The next 31 T cell receptor beta chains were all read from a single sample in a study of CD8 T cells in ankylosing spondylitis (dated by TCRdb to about 2017). Beyond this particular receptor, the publication reports: A TCR beta motif made up of fewer than 10 highly homologous amino acid variants appeared to be characteristic of blood from ankylosing spondylitis patients.

Their antigens are not known. The library was made by 5' RACE. The sample was run on an Illumina HiSeq 2500. TCRdb reworked the public reads: Q25 trimming with fastp, MiXCR clone assembly, productive beta chains retained. Entries that share a CDR3 protein sequence are merged under the most common genes and DNA. The sample table records a few hundred thousand distinct CDR3 sequences; around 18% of these occur just once. The top ten clones comprise approximately 42% of the sample. The sequencing sample was made of blood, either unsorted or a sorted T cell fraction (not recorded which). The receptors stem from a male donor with ankylosing spondylitis.

This chain connects TRBV5-1 to TRBJ2-3; no reliable D call. This CDR3 is built from 17 residues. Germline V gene data show CDR1 as SGHRS and CDR2 as YFSETQ. Deletions cut 0 bases from V and 0 bases from J, with 14 bases between. The CDR3 region has the DNA TGCGCCAGCAGCTTGGGCCCCCTCACCTCTAGCACAGATACGCAGTATTTT. Its protein product is CASSLGPLTSSTDTQYF.

The chain combines TRBV18 with TRBJ2-5; TRBD1 or TRBD2 may be the D gene (5 bases each). CDR1 and CDR2 from the germline V gene are KGHSH and LQKENI. The CDR3 is made up of 17 amino acids. V was cut by 0 bases and J by 1 base, with 15 bases left in between. The CDR3 spells CASSPPEIGGSQETQYF. The CDR3 nucleotides read TGTGCCAGCTCACCACCGGAGATTGGGGGAAGCCAAGAGACCCAGTACTTC.

The table lists this clonotype with a few counts. The chain employs TRBV20-1 and TRBJ1-5; tentative D call: TRBD1 (5 bases). Per germline, CDR1 DFQATT and CDR2 SNEGSKA (reference sequence). V lost 6 bases and J lost 6, with 21 bases in between. CDR3 size: 15 residues. The CDR3 protein is CSAQDRDHRSQPQHF. The DNA of the CDR3 is TGCAGTGCCCAAGACCGGGACCACCGTTCTCAGCCCCAGCATTTT.

CDR3 DNA: TGCGCCAGCAGCCAAGTCACGGGGAGCACAGATACGCAGTATTTT. Translation: CASSQVTGSTDTQYF. The rearrangement joins TRBV4-1 to TRBJ2-3; D perhaps matches TRBD2 (5 bases). Trimming took off 1 base at V and 0 bases at J, with 8 bases between the two ends. Per the germline V gene, CDR1 is MGHRA and CDR2 is YSYEKL. This CDR3 has 15 residues.

The chain carries TRBV20-1 and TRBJ2-2; perhaps TRBD2 as D (6 bases). Germline V CDR1 and CDR2: DFQATT, SNEGSKA (reference sequence). V lost 6 bases to trimming and J lost 1 base, with 9 bases between them. CDR3 size: 13 residues. The CDR3 nucleotides are TGCAGTGCCACGACTAGGAACACCGGGGAGCTGTTTTTT. It is translated as CSATTRNTGELFF.

This clonotype came up a few times. The rearrangement links TRBV6-5 to TRBJ1-2; D gene ambiguous. The CDR3 runs 15 residues. Looked up from germline, CDR1 is MNHEY and CDR2 is SVGAGI. Trimming left V 2 bases short and J 3 bases short, with 13 bases between. CDR3 nucleotide sequence: TGTGCCAGCAGTTACGGGCCCCAGAACCACTATGGCTACACCTTC. Its protein is CASSYGPQNHYGYTF.

This clonotype was detected ten times or more. The rearrangement joins TRBV30 to TRBJ1-1; D is possibly TRBD1 (5 bases). Trimming took off 8 bases at V and 5 bases at J, with 9 bases between the two ends. In germline, CDR1 is GTSNPN, CDR2 SVGIG (reference sequence). The CDR3 contains 10 residues. CDR3 loop: CAGTITEAFF. The CDR3 DNA reads as TGTGCCGGGACGATTACTGAAGCTTTCTTT.

The rearrangement joins TRBV4-1 to TRBJ1-1; D possibly corresponds to TRBD1 (5 bases). Germline assignment: CDR1 MGHRA and CDR2 YSYEKL. CDR3 size: 14 residues. V was pared by 4 bases and J by 2 bases, with 11 bases between. CDR3 sequence (DNA): TGCGCCAGCAGCCTCAGGACAAGCAACACTGAAGCTTTCTTT. This translates into CASSLRTSNTEAFF.

This clonotype has a handful of counts. The V call is TRBV27, the J call TRBJ2-7; 9 nucleotides agree with TRBD1. CDR1 and CDR2 from the germline V gene are MNHEY and SMNVEV (reference sequence). This CDR3 has 14 residues. The ends lost 5 bases at V and 1 base at J; junction bases unmatched: 3. The DNA of the CDR3 is TGTGCCAGCAGTAAGACAGGGGGTTCCTACGAGCAGTACTTC. This gives the protein CASSKTGGSYEQYF.

The chain employs TRBV12-5 and TRBJ2-2, with 9 bases aligning to TRBD1. V was clipped by 7 bases and J by 3 bases; unmatched bases: 9. Germline V gene data show CDR1 as LGHNT and CDR2 as FRNRAP. This CDR3 region has 16 residues. CDR3 DNA sequence: TGTGCTAGTGCCCTGGACAGGGGAGTTTACACCGGGGAGCTGTTTTTT. Amino acid sequence: CASALDRGVYTGELFF.

This clonotype was seen more than once but under ten times. The chain is built from TRBV7-2 and TRBJ2-1, with unresolved D. Germline loops: CDR1 SGHTA, CDR2 FQGNSA. V dropped 5 bases and J dropped 2 bases, with 10 bases sitting between them. CDR3 length equals 14 residues. CDR3 residues: CASSLQPPYNEQFF. The CDR3 nucleotides read TGTGCCAGCAGCCTACAACCCCCCTACAATGAGCAGTTCTTC.

This chain uses TRBV2 with TRBJ2-3, with D perhaps TRBD2 (5 bases). The CDR3 covers 15 residues. Germline V gene lookup returns CDR1 SNHLY and CDR2 FYNNEI. V lost 2 bases and J 1 base, leaving 10 bases between the germline ends. This chain's CDR3 is CASSERVSGTDTQYF. CDR3 sequence (DNA): TGTGCCAGCAGTGAAAGGGTTAGCGGCACAGATACGCAGTATTTT.

The V call is TRBV4-1, the J call TRBJ1-1; D perhaps matches TRBD1 (6 bases). Trimming stripped 8 bases from V and 1 base from J, with 11 bases between. This CDR3 is 13 amino acids long. CDR1 is MGHRA and CDR2 is YSYEKL in the germline V gene. CDR3 protein: CASRQDENTEAFF. CDR3 in DNA: TGCGCCAGCCGACAGGACGAGAACACTGAAGCTTTCTTT.

This clonotype was counted between two and nine times. The V call is TRBV7-9, the J call TRBJ2-5; D not certain. The CDR3 totals 13 residues. Germline CDR1 SEHNR, CDR2 FQNEAQ (reference sequence). Trimming stripped 4 bases from V and 5 bases from J, with 11 bases between. CDR3 amino acids: CASSSRVVETQYF. DNA of the CDR3: TGTGCCAGCAGCTCACGGGTAGTTGAGACCCAGTACTTC.

This clonotype has more than one count but fewer than ten. The V and J genes are TRBV7-6 and TRBJ2-1; D possibly matches TRBD1 or TRBD2 (5 bases each). The germline V gene encodes CDR1 SGHVS and CDR2 FNYEAQ. V dropped 2 bases and J dropped 9 bases, with 17 bases sitting between them. The CDR3 has 15 residues. The CDR3: CASSLYPGTSTEQFF. The CDR3 DNA sequence: TGTGCCAGCAGCTTATATCCAGGGACCTCAACTGAGCAGTTCTTC. Based on the CDR3 plus reference TRBV7-6 and TRBJ2-1, the full variable domain is GAGVSQSPRYKVTKRGQDVALRCDPISGHVSLYWYRQALGQGPEFLTYFNYEAQQDKSGLPNDRFSAERPEGSISTLTIQRTEQRDSAMYRCASSLYPGTSTEQFFGPGTRLTVL.

This clonotype was found a few times. The chain links TRBV11-2 to TRBJ2-1; TRBD1 is a possible D gene (5 bases). The CDR3 extends over 16 amino acids. V gave up 3 bases and J gave up 0 bases, with 12 bases separating them. The germline V gene encodes CDR1 SGHAT and CDR2 FQNNGV. DNA of the CDR3: TGTGCCAGCAGCTTTCAGGGCGTAGGCTCCTACAATGAGCAGTTCTTC. Translated: CASSFQGVGSYNEQFF.

This clonotype was observed a handful of times. The chain is built from TRBV20-1 and TRBJ2-2; TRBD2 agrees at 12 bases. CDR1 is DFQATT, CDR2 SNEGSKA, per germline (reference sequence). V lost 5 bases and J lost 3; bases outside the gene matches: 7. The CDR3 runs to 16 residues. The CDR3 DNA reads as TGCAGTGCTTGGACTAGCGGGAACTCTTACACCGGGGAGCTGTTTTTT. This encodes CSAWTSGNSYTGELFF.

This clonotype was observed a handful of times. The CDR3 is CASSQHTGQGQETQYF. Here the CDR3 DNA reads TGTGCCAGCAGTCAACATACGGGACAGGGCCAAGAGACCCAGTACTTC. The genes are TRBV7-9 and TRBJ2-5; 9 bases match TRBD1. The CDR3 is 16 amino acids. CDR1 and CDR2 from the germline V gene are SEHNR and FQNEAQ (reference sequence). V was clipped by 6 bases and J by 1 base; unmatched bases: 9.

This clonotype was recorded at least ten times. The chain is built from TRBV29-1 and TRBJ2-5, with 8 bases that match TRBD2. CDR3 length: 13 residues. Germline V gives CDR1 SQVTM, CDR2 ANQGSEA. J was trimmed by 3 bases and V by 7 bases; bases with no gene match: 7. CDR3 region: CSALSGAEETQYF. The CDR3 nucleotides are TGCAGCGCCCTTAGCGGGGCTGAAGAGACCCAGTACTTC.

This clonotype was seen a handful of times. CDR3 sequence reads: CASSVLADPDTQYF. CDR3 coding DNA: TGTGCCAGCAGCGTATTAGCGGACCCAGATACGCAGTATTTT. The chain joins TRBV9 to TRBJ2-3, with D possibly being TRBD2 (6 bases). The CDR3 sequence is 14 residues long. Trimming stripped 1 base from V and 4 bases from J, with 10 bases between. Looked up from germline, CDR1 is SGDLS and CDR2 is YYNGEE.

The V call is TRBV6-5, the J call TRBJ2-2; perhaps TRBD2 as D (5 bases). The CDR3 is 14 residues long. Germline CDR1 MNHEY, CDR2 SVGAGI. The V end lost 3 bases, the J end lost 5 bases, and 10 bases lay between the germline ends. The chain's CDR3 is CASSYRSGTGELFF. For the CDR3, the DNA is TGTGCCAGCAGTTATAGGAGCGGTACCGGGGAGCTGTTTTTT.

The CDR3, as DNA: TGTGCCAGCAGCTGGGGACAGATACAAGAGACCCAGTACTTC. Its protein product is CASSWGQIQETQYF. This chain joins TRBV11-2 and TRBJ2-5; 7 bases fit TRBD1. Per germline, CDR1 SGHAT and CDR2 FQNNGV. The CDR3 runs to 14 residues. Trimming removed 4 bases from V and 2 bases from J; junction bases left unmatched: 4.

The sample holds many counts of this clonotype. One end of the junction varies from germline; a read error may be responsible. The genes are TRBV4-1 and TRBJ2-3; 8 bases are a match to TRBD2. The germline V gene has CDR1 MGHRA and CDR2 YSYEKL. This CDR3 is 15 amino acids long. The CDR3 DNA reads as TGCGCCAGCAGACAAGCGGGAGAAAGCACAGATACGCAGTATTTT. Amino acids: CASRQAGESTDTQYF.

This clonotype was detected only once. The V call is TRBV4-1, the J call TRBJ2-2, with a weak D call TRBD2 (5 bases). This CDR3 spans 17 amino acids. The V gene's germline CDR1 is MGHRA and CDR2 YSYEKL. Trimming left V 1 base short and J 3 bases short, with 15 bases between. CDR3 in DNA: TGCGCCAGCAGCCAAGCCCCCGGAGGCACCTACACCGGGGAGCTGTTTTTT. This translates into CASSQAPGGTYTGELFF.

This clonotype was seen a few times. The chain combines TRBV29-1 with TRBJ2-3, with 10 bases fitting TRBD1. This CDR3 has 15 residues. Germline CDR1 reads SQVTM; CDR2 reads ANQGSEA. V dropped 3 bases and J dropped 3; count of bases not matched to a gene: 6. CDR3 loop: CSVETGGVGTDTQYF. CDR3 bases: TGCAGCGTTGAGACAGGGGGCGTAGGGACAGATACGCAGTATTTT.

The rearrangement links TRBV4-1 to TRBJ1-6; D is undetermined. Between the trimmed V and J ends, which lost 3 bases and 14 bases, there was a span of 14 bases. Looked up from germline, CDR1 is MGHRA and CDR2 is YSYEKL. This CDR3 has 13 amino acids. The CDR3, as DNA: TGCGCCAGCAGCCAGATCTATAATTCTTCCCTCCACTTT. Amino acids: CASSQIYNSSLHF.

This clonotype was picked up a small number of times. This sequence joins TRBV5-6 and TRBJ2-7; D gene unclear. The germline gives CDR1 SGHDT, CDR2 YYEEEE. The V and J ends lost 0 bases and 2 bases respectively, with 9 bases between them. The CDR3 is 14 residues long. Here the CDR3 DNA reads TGTGCCAGCAGCTTGGCCGCCATCCCCTACGAGCAGTACTTC. It encodes CASSLAAIPYEQYF. Full variable domain (rest looked up from reference TRBV5-6 and TRBJ2-7): DAGVTQSPTHLIKTRGQQVTLRCSPKSGHDTVSWYQQALGQGPQFIFQYYEEEERQRGNFPDRFSGHQFPNYSSELNVNALLLGDSALYLCASSLAAIPYEQYFGPGTRLTVT.

This clonotype has ten or more counts. The chain links TRBV29-1 to TRBJ2-1; 8 bases fit TRBD1. J lost 6 bases, V lost 8 bases, and 3 bases had no gene match. The CDR3 is 11 amino acids. Germline V lookup: CDR1 SQVTM, CDR2 ANQGSEA. The CDR3 sequence: CSSGQGNEQFF. The CDR3, as DNA: TGCAGCTCCGGACAGGGCAATGAGCAGTTCTTC.

This clonotype has a count of ten or more. The chain employs TRBV4-1 and TRBJ2-7; TRBD2 matches 11 bases. From germline, CDR1 is MGHRA and CDR2 YSYEKL. There are 16 residues in the CDR3. V was clipped by 3 bases and J by 4 bases; unmatched bases: 8. This CDR3 is CASSQSTSGSRYEQYF. CDR3 coding DNA: TGCGCCAGCAGCCAGAGCACTAGCGGGAGTAGGTACGAGCAGTACTTC.

This rearrangement joins TRBV16 to TRBJ2-7; D uncertain. Germline V lookup: CDR1 KGHSY, CDR2 FQNENV. The ends were cut back, 2 bases at V and 2 bases at J, with 16 bases in the middle. CDR3 length: 16 amino acids. The CDR3 sequence: CASSQGLIDKPYEQYF. The CDR3 DNA reads TGTGCCAGCAGCCAAGGTCTTATTGACAAGCCCTACGAGCAGTACTTC.

This clonotype was seen repeatedly, ten times or more. The chain couples TRBV12-3 or TRBV12-4 to TRBJ2-7; D remains ambiguous. V lost 3 bases to trimming and J lost 3 bases, with 6 bases between them. The CDR3 covers 12 residues. CDR3: CASSFERYEQYF. The CDR3 DNA follows: TGTGCCAGCAGTTTCGAGCGCTACGAGCAGTACTTC.